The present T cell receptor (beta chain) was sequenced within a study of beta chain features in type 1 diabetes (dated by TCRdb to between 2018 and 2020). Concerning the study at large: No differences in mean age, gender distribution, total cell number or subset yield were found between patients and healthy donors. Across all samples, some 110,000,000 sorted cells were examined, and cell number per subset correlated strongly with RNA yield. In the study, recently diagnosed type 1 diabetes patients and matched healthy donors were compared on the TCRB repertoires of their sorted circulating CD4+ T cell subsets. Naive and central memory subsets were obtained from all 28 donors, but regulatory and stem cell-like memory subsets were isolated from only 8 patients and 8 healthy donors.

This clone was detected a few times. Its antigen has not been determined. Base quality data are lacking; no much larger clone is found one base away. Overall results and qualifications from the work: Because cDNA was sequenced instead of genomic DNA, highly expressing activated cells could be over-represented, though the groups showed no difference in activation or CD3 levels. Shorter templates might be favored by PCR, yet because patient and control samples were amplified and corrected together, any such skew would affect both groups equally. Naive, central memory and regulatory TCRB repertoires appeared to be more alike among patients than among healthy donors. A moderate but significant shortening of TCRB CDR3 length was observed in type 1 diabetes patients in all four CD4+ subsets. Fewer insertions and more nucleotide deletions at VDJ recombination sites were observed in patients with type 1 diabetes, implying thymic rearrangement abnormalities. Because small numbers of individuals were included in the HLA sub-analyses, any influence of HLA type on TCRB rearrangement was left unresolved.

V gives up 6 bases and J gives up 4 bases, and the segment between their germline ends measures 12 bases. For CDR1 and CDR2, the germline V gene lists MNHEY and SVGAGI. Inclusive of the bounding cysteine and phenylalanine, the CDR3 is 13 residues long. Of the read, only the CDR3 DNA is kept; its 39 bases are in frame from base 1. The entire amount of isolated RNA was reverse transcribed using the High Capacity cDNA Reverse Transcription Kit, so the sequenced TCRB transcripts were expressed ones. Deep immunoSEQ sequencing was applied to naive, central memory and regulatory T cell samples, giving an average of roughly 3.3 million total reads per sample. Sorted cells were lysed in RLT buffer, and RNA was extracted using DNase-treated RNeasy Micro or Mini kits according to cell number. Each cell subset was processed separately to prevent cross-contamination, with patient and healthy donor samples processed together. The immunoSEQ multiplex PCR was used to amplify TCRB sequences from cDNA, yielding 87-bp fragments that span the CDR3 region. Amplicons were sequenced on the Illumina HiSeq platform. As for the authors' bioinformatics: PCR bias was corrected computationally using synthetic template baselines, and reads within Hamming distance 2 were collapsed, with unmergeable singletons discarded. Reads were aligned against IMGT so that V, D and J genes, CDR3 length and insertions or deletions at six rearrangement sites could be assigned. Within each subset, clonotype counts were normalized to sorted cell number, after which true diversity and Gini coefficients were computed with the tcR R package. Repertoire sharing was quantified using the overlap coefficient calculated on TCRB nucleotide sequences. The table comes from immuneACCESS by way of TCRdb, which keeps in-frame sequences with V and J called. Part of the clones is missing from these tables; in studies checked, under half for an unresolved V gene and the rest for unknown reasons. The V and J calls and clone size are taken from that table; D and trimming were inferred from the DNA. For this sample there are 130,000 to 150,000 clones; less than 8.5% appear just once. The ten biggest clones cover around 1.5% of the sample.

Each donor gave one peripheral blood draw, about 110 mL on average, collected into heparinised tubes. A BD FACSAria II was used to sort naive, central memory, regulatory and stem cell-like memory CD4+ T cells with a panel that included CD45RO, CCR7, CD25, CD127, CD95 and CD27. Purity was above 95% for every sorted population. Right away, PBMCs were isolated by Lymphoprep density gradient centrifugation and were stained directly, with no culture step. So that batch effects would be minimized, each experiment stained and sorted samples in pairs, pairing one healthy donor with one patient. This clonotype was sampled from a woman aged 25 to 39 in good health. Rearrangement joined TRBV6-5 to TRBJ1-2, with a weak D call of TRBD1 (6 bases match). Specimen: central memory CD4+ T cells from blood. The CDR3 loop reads CASSLRGIYGYTF. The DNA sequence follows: TGTGCCAGCAGCCTCAGGGGCATCTATGGCTACACCTTC.